A single sample gave rise to the 18 T cell receptor beta chains below, sequenced in a study of blood T cells in healthy people across ages. Combining a sample-barcoded 5' primer with a J-beta primer mix, a second PCR ran for 7 to 11 cycles. MiXCR, run by TCRdb on the 5' RACE reads, gives a single entry per CDR3 protein. The table has roughly 1,000,000 distinct CDR3 sequences, less than 25% seen once; the top ten hold approximately 0.79%. The same specimen was also included in a second study, on T cells of mothers and their children.

The specimen sequenced was blood. These receptors came from a girl aged 2 to 9 in good health.

V gene TRBV6-5 combines with J gene TRBJ1-2; 7 bases line up with TRBD1. Germline V lookup: CDR1 MNHEY, CDR2 SVGAGI. Trimming cost V 6 bases and J 7 bases; bases outside gene matches: 8. This CDR3 comprises 13 residues. The CDR3 region is CASSRRQGSGYTF. CDR3 nucleotide sequence: TGTGCCAGCAGCCGAAGACAGGGATCTGGCTACACCTTC.

The chain uses TRBV28 and TRBJ2-1; the match to TRBD2 covers 11 bases. From germline, CDR1 is MDHEN and CDR2 SYDVKM. V dropped 4 bases and J dropped 6; count of bases not matched to a gene: 8. This CDR3 is built from 16 residues. The CDR3 protein is CASSSIGTSGSNEQFF. In DNA form, the CDR3 reads TGTGCCAGCAGTTCGATCGGGACTAGCGGTTCCAATGAGCAGTTCTTC.

This clonotype showed up just a few times. The chain is built from TRBV5-6 and TRBJ1-6, with 10 positions matching TRBD1. The CDR3 is 15 amino acids. The V and J ends lost 4 bases and 7 bases, in that order; junction bases with no gene match: 5. Per germline, CDR1 SGHDT and CDR2 YYEEEE. The CDR3 reads CASSPGQGRNSPLHF. DNA of the CDR3: TGTGCCAGCAGCCCGGGACAGGGGAGAAATTCACCCCTCCACTTT.

The chain has TRBV7-9 and TRBJ2-7, with 13 bases lining up with TRBD2. The CDR3 has 14 residues. Germline V gene data show CDR1 as SEHNR and CDR2 as FQNEAQ (reference sequence). The ends lost 5 bases at V and 6 bases at J; junction bases unmatched: 4. The CDR3 here is CASSQGLAGSEQYF. CDR3 bases: TGTGCCAGCAGCCAGGGACTAGCGGGAAGCGAGCAGTACTTC.

The chain joins TRBV29-1 to TRBJ2-5, with D possibly being TRBD1 (5 bases). The CDR3 runs to 15 residues. Looked up from germline, CDR1 is SQVTM and CDR2 is ANQGSEA. V was shortened by 3 bases and J by 2 bases, with 16 bases between the two germline ends. The CDR3 loop reads CSVEGHGLGQETQYF. The CDR3 nucleotides are TGCAGCGTTGAGGGGCACGGTTTGGGTCAAGAGACCCAGTACTTC.

The J gene is TRBJ2-4, the V gene TRBV6-2 or TRBV6-3; D uncertain. This CDR3 contains 15 residues. Germline CDR1 is MNHEY and CDR2 is SVGEGT. The germline V and J ends were trimmed by 0 bases and 0 bases, with 6 bases remaining between them. The DNA for the CDR3 is TGTGCCAGCAGTTACTCGGCGCTAGCCAAAAACATTCAGTACTTC. Translated, it gives CASSYSALAKNIQYF.

The chain combines TRBV19 with TRBJ1-2; 8 bases fit TRBD1. Germline V gene sequence: CDR1 LNHDA, CDR2 SQIVND (reference sequence). V lost 6 bases, J lost 4 bases, and 4 bases stayed unmatched. The CDR3 runs 13 residues. As DNA, the CDR3 is TGTGCCAGTAGGCCGACAGGGGTCTATGGCTACACCTTC. It specifies CASRPTGVYGYTF. The full variable domain, rest sourced from reference TRBV19 and TRBJ1-2, is DGGITQSPKYLFRKEGQNVTLSCEQNLNHDAMYWYRQDPGQGLRLIYYSQIVNDFQKGDIAEGYSVSREKKESFPLTVTSAQKNPTAFYLCASRPTGVYGYTFGSGTRLTVV.

This clonotype has a handful of counts. The chain recombines TRBV7-3 with TRBJ1-6; 7 nucleotides agree with TRBD1. The CDR3 has 13 residues. With V trimmed by 5 bases and J by 10 bases, 5 bases remained unmatched. CDR1 is SGHTA and CDR2 is FQGTGA in the germline V gene. CDR3 sequence (DNA): TGTGCCAGCAGCCCGTCACAGGGGTCACCCCTCCACTTT. Translation: CASSPSQGSPLHF.

V and J are TRBV12-3 or TRBV12-4 and TRBJ2-5; TRBD2 is a possible D gene (6 bases). Trimming removed 5 bases at V and 5 bases at J, with 21 bases between. The CDR3 runs to 16 residues. The CDR3 here is CASSGGLATVRETQYF. The CDR3 nucleotides are TGTGCCAGCAGTGGGGGTCTAGCGACCGTCCGGGAGACCCAGTACTTC.

A few counts support this clonotype. The chain carries TRBV16 and TRBJ2-7, with D uncertain. In germline, CDR1 is KGHSY, CDR2 FQNENV. Trimming took off 4 bases at V and 3 bases at J, with 10 bases between the two ends. This CDR3 is built from 13 residues. The CDR3 nucleotides are TGTGCCAGCAGCCCCTTAACCAGCTACGAGCAGTACTTC. This translates into CASSPLTSYEQYF. The complete variable domain, with remaining parts taken from reference TRBV16 and TRBJ2-7, reads GEEVAQTPKHLVRGEGQKAKLYCAPIKGHSYVFWYQQVLKNEFKFLISFQNENVFDETGMPKERFSAKCLPNSPCSLEIQATKLEDSAVYFCASSPLTSYEQYFGPGTRLTVT.

The chain links TRBV7-8 to TRBJ1-4; possibly TRBD1 for D (6 bases). Trimming removed 7 bases from V and 3 bases from J, with 15 bases in between. The CDR3 contains 15 residues. Germline V lookup: CDR1 SGHVS, CDR2 FQNEAQ. CDR3 bases: TGTGCCAGCACCTCACAGGGTCTAGCTAATGAAAAACTGTTTTTT. Protein sequence: CASTSQGLANEKLFF. Complete variable domain (other parts from reference TRBV7-8 and TRBJ1-4): GAGVSQSPRYKVAKRGQDVALRCDPISGHVSLFWYQQALGQGPEFLTYFQNEAQLDKSGLPSDRFFAERPEGSVSTLKIQRTQQEDSAVYLCASTSQGLANEKLFFGSGTQLSVL.

This chain uses TRBV12-3 or TRBV12-4 with TRBJ2-5, with D uncertain. The CDR3 consists of 14 residues. V was trimmed by 5 bases and J by 0 bases, leaving 10 bases between them. The CDR3 DNA reads as TGTGCCAGCAGTCGCGACGGGCACCAAGAGACCCAGTACTTC. The encoded protein is CASSRDGHQETQYF.

The rearrangement uses TRBV9 and TRBJ2-5; D tentatively reads TRBD1 or TRBD2 (5 bases each). TRBJ2-1 explains the end of the DNA better; the J call may be wrong. Germline V gives CDR1 SGDLS, CDR2 YYNGEE. The CDR3 covers 14 residues. As DNA, the CDR3 is TGTGCCAGCAGCGGGGGGTACGGCGGGAATGAGCAGTTCTTC. Translating gives CASSGGYGGNEQFF.

This clonotype came up once. This chain links TRBV4-3 with TRBJ1-4; the D is unclear. The CDR3 extends over 15 amino acids. CDR1 LGHNA and CDR2 YSLEER come from the germline V gene. Trimming cost V 0 bases and J 10 bases, with 15 bases left between them. The CDR3 DNA reads as TGCGCCAGCAGCCAAGAGATCCACAGCCGCGGAAAACTGTTTTTT. Its protein product is CASSQEIHSRGKLFF.

This clonotype was observed a few times. The chain links TRBV7-9 to TRBJ1-6; tentatively, D is TRBD1 (5 bases). The V end lost 5 bases, the J end lost 9 bases, and 11 bases lay between the germline ends. CDR3 length equals 13 residues. Germline CDR1 and CDR2: SEHNR and FQNEAQ (reference sequence). The CDR3 spells CASSPRGVSPLHF. DNA of the CDR3: TGTGCCAGCAGCCCCCGGGGGGTTTCACCCCTCCACTTT.

This clonotype was counted a few times. The CDR3: CASGQGEDYGYTF. The DNA of the CDR3 is TGCGCCAGCGGACAGGGGGAGGACTATGGCTACACCTTC. The genes are TRBV5-1 and TRBJ1-2, with 10 bases lining up with TRBD1. CDR1 is SGHRS and CDR2 is YFSETQ in the germline V gene. This CDR3 has 13 amino acids. The V gene end was trimmed by 7 bases and the J gene end by 3 bases; junction bases not matched to a gene: 3.

The chain couples TRBV7-9 to TRBJ1-2; TRBD1 aligns across 8 bases. The V segment lost 5 bases and the J segment 6 bases; nucleotides outside the gene matches: 11. This CDR3 region has 15 residues. Germline CDR1 SEHNR, CDR2 FQNEAQ (reference sequence). CDR3 amino acids: CASSLGQAEEHGYTF. As DNA, the CDR3 is TGTGCCAGCAGCCTGGGACAGGCTGAGGAGCATGGCTACACCTTC.

This clonotype has more than one count but fewer than ten. This chain links TRBV4-3 with TRBJ1-2; 7 bases align to TRBD1. V shed 0 bases and J 6 bases; nucleotides not matched to a gene: 7. The CDR3 sequence is 15 residues long. Looked up from germline, CDR1 is LGHNA and CDR2 is YSLEER. The CDR3: CASSQDGQAWDGYTF. The CDR3 DNA reads TGCGCCAGCAGCCAAGATGGACAGGCCTGGGATGGCTACACCTTC.